The 9 T cell receptor beta chains presented below share a single source sample, sequenced in a study of T-cell reconstitution after alpha-beta-depleted transplantation in children (dated by TCRdb to the mid-2010s). This specimen's treatment or condition label, per the study, means: allogeneic hematopoietic cell transplantation with graft depleted of TCRalphabeta T cells and CD19 B cells. The method was PCR. Instrument used: Illumina HiSeq 2500. TCR library preparation used molecular barcoding, with unique molecular identifiers applied to normalize quantification of the TCRbeta repertoire. TCRdb reworked the public reads: Q25 trimming with fastp, MiXCR clone assembly, productive beta chains retained. When rows share a CDR3 protein, they turn into one entry using the most common DNA and genes. The sample has a few hundred thousand distinct CDR3 sequences on record, 11% of them singletons. The leading ten clones occupy 28% of the sample.

Material: PBMCs, obtained before TCRalphabeta/CD19-depleted stem cell transplant. The receptors derive from a child in the first two years of life with acute myeloid leukemia, due to receive a stem cell transplant.

In this sample, this clonotype turned up many times. The V call is TRBV18, the J call TRBJ2-3, with TRBD2 identical over 10 bases. V dropped 4 bases and J dropped 2; count of bases not matched to a gene: 3. Germline loops: CDR1 KGHSH, CDR2 LQKENI. CDR3 length: 15 residues. CDR3: CASSRTSGSTDTQYF. The DNA of the CDR3 is TGTGCCAGCTCACGGACTAGCGGATCCACAGATACGCAGTATTTT.

This clonotype came up many times. V gene TRBV4-3 combines with J gene TRBJ2-5; 15 bases match TRBD2. CDR3 size: 20 residues. V shed 1 base, J shed 4 bases, and the junction held 13 bases outside the gene matches. Germline CDR1 LGHNA, CDR2 YSLEER. The CDR3 sequence is CASSQGPSVPGLAGGETQYF. The CDR3 region has the DNA TGCGCCAGCAGCCAAGGTCCTTCCGTCCCGGGACTAGCGGGAGGAGAGACCCAGTACTTC.

At least ten counts were recorded for this clonotype. The J gene is TRBJ1-2, the V gene TRBV7-9; 9 positions agree with TRBD1. With V trimmed by 5 bases and J by 4 bases, 5 bases remained unmatched. Per germline, CDR1 SEHNR and CDR2 FQNEAQ (reference sequence). The CDR3 length is 14 residues. Here the CDR3 DNA reads TGTGCCAGCAGCACGGGACAGGGCGGCTATGGCTACACCTTC. Protein product: CASSTGQGGYGYTF.

This clonotype occurred many times. The rearrangement joins TRBV5-5 to TRBJ1-2, with D perhaps matching TRBD1 (5 bases). This CDR3 is built from 14 residues. Germline assignment: CDR1 SGHKS and CDR2 YYEKEE (reference sequence). The V and J ends lost 2 bases and 4 bases respectively, with 12 bases between them. CDR3 loop: CASSFSGVAYGYTF. CDR3 coding DNA: TGTGCCAGCAGCTTTTCGGGGGTGGCCTATGGCTACACCTTC.

This clonotype was found many times. The V and J genes are TRBV29-1 and TRBJ1-1; no firm D call. V shed 3 bases and J shed 0 bases, with 5 bases lying between them. Germline V gene data show CDR1 as SQVTM and CDR2 as ANQGSEA. The CDR3 consists of 12 residues. DNA for the CDR3: TGCAGCGTTGACTTTGTGAACACTGAAGCTTTCTTT. Protein product: CSVDFVNTEAFF.

This clonotype came up many times. J is TRBJ1-5 and V is TRBV12-3 or TRBV12-4, with a tentative D call TRBD1 (6 bases). Trimming shortened V by 3 bases and J by 5 bases, and 14 bases separated the two germline ends. This CDR3 region has 15 residues. CDR3 DNA sequence: TGTGCCAGCAGTTTCGGCAGGGGAGGCTATCAGCCCCAGCATTTT. It specifies CASSFGRGGYQPQHF.

In this sample, this clonotype turned up many times. The V call is TRBV5-5, the J call TRBJ1-5, with 7 bases aligning to TRBD1. CDR3 length: 17 amino acids. CDR1 and CDR2 (germline): SGHKS, YYEKEE (reference sequence). The junction had 9 bases not matched to a gene; V was cut back by 0 bases and J by 3 bases. The CDR3 here is CASSLVSGGPFNQPQHF. CDR3 DNA sequence: TGTGCCAGCAGCTTGGTATCAGGGGGACCTTTCAATCAGCCCCAGCATTTT.

In its sample, this clonotype was seen many times. The chain carries TRBV28 and TRBJ1-2, with TRBD1 identical over 9 bases. Germline loops: CDR1 MDHEN, CDR2 SYDVKM. The CDR3 consists of 13 residues. J was trimmed by 6 bases and V by 8 bases; bases with no gene match: 7. The DNA for the CDR3 is TGTGCCAGCTGGGACAGGGAGGGACATGGCTACACCTTC. This encodes CASWDREGHGYTF.

This clonotype was counted at least ten times. This rearrangement joins TRBV5-1 to TRBJ2-7; D is ambiguous. Germline V gives CDR1 SGHRS, CDR2 YFSETQ. Trimming pared 4 bases from V and 3 bases from J, leaving 23 bases between. This CDR3 is built from 17 residues. Here the CDR3 DNA reads TGCGCCAGCAGCCCCTCCGTGGCCGGAGTGAGTAACTACGAGCAGTACTTC. The encoded protein is CASSPSVAGVSNYEQYF.